These T cell receptor beta chains were read from a single sample in a study of T cell repertoires in cytomegalovirus infection. MiXCR was run by TCRdb on the reads, yielding one entry per CDR3 protein. The table lists about 740,000 distinct CDR3 sequences, approximately 40% of them singletons, with about 2.8% in the top ten. Sequences were obtained from PBMCs. These receptor sequences come from a human donor in good health (CMV status not recorded). Some clones in this sample may be carry-over from other donors' samples. CDR3s include the opening cysteine and the closing phenylalanine or tryptophan. Fields, in order: CDR3 protein, CDR3 DNA, V gene, clone size, D gene, J gene. The D gene is left open where the match is weak. Clone sizes are given selectively: once, few, many, or a class where the clone is expanded.

CDR3: CASSLGTYTGELFF
DNA: TGTGCCAGCAGCTTAGGCACCTACACCGGGGAGCTGTTTTTT
V: TRBV7-8
size: many
D: -
J: TRBJ2-2

CDR3: CASSDGLAGTDTQYF
DNA: TGTGCCAGCAGTGACGGACTAGCGGGCACAGATACGCAGTATTTT
V: TRBV6-4
size: -
D: TRBD2
J: TRBJ2-3

CDR3: CASSLPGKDIQYF
DNA: TGTGCCAGCAGTTTACCGGGGAAAGACATTCAGTACTTC
V: TRBV28
size: -
D: -
J: TRBJ2-4

CDR3: CAWRDGGKPYEQYF
DNA: TGTGCCTGGAGGGACGGGGGCAAACCCTACGAGCAGTACTTC
V: TRBV30
size: -
D: -
J: TRBJ2-7

CDR3: CSVEGLAGVTDTQYF
DNA: TGCAGCGTCGAGGGACTAGCGGGAGTCACAGATACGCAGTATTTT
V: TRBV29-1
size: -
D: TRBD2
J: TRBJ2-3

CDR3: CASKNGQGARTDTQYF
DNA: TGTGCCAGCAAAAATGGACAGGGGGCGAGGACAGATACGCAGTATTTT
V: TRBV28
size: few
D: TRBD1
J: TRBJ2-3

CDR3: CASSPGTIVNEQFF
DNA: TGTGCCAGCAGTCCCGGGACTATAGTCAATGAGCAGTTCTTC
V: TRBV6-1
size: few
D: TRBD2
J: TRBJ2-1

CDR3: CASRPGLAGDYEQYF
DNA: TGTGCCAGCAGACCGGGACTAGCGGGAGACTACGAGCAGTACTTC
V: TRBV28
size: few
D: TRBD2
J: TRBJ2-7

CDR3: CASSPTGTSGRYTQYF
DNA: TGTGCCAGCAGCCCGACCGGGACTAGCGGCCGATATACGCAGTATTTT
V: TRBV7-6
size: many
D: TRBD2
J: TRBJ2-3

CDR3: CASQISGGGTEAFF
DNA: TGTGCCAGCCAAATTTCAGGGGGCGGCACTGAAGCTTTCTTT
V: TRBV12-3/TRBV12-4
size: few
D: TRBD1
J: TRBJ1-1

CDR3: CASRETAPGALNTGELFF
DNA: TGTGCCAGCAGAGAAACGGCTCCGGGAGCTTTGAACACCGGGGAGCTGTTTTTT
V: TRBV2
size: -
D: -
J: TRBJ2-2

CDR3: CASSLGVTGNEQFF
DNA: TGTGCCAGCAGTTTAGGGGTAACGGGGAATGAGCAGTTCTTC
V: TRBV12-3/TRBV12-4
size: few
D: -
J: TRBJ2-1

CDR3: CASSRVAVGGARTTSTGELFF
DNA: TGTGCCAGCTCACGAGTGGCGGTTGGAGGGGCGCGAACAACGAGCACCGGGGAGCTGTTTTTT
V: TRBV18
size: -
D: -
J: TRBJ2-2

CDR3: CASSSPTGRETQYF
DNA: TGTGCCAGCAGCAGCCCGACAGGGAGAGAGACCCAGTACTTC
V: TRBV7-8
size: many
D: TRBD1
J: TRBJ2-5